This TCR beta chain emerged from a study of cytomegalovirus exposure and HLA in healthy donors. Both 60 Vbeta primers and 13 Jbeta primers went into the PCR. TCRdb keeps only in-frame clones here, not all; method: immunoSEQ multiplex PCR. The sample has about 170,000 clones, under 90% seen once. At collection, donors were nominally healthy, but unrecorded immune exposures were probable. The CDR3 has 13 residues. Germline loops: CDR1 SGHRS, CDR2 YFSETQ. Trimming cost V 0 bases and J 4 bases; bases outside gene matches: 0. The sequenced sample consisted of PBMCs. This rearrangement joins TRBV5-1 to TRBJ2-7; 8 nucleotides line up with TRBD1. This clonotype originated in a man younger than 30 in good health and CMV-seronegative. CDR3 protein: CASSLGDRYEQYF. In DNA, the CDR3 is TGCGCCAGCAGCTTGGGGGACAGGTACGAGCAGTACTTC.